Sequencing of this T cell receptor beta chain was carried out in a study of a mutant IDH1 vaccine in newly diagnosed glioma. About the study: The vaccination schedule gave patients eight doses in weeks 1, 3, 5, 7, 11, 15, 19 and 23. Antecedent treatment encompassed radiotherapy, temozolomide, or their combination; the majority received both. Study-level results: Of all patients, around 94% showed vaccine-induced immune responses.

Comments on this clone: Its antigen is unknown.

Repertoires were generated with immunoSEQ multiplex PCR, while TCRdb's copy carries only in-frame clones and drops some. In the table there are 110,000 or so clones, around 90% of which are singletons. CDR3 size: 16 residues. Per germline, CDR1 MDHEN and CDR2 SYDVKM. V lost 8 bases and J lost 0; bases outside the gene matches: 6. Indicated time point: week 11, during vaccination. Every vaccine dose comprised 300 ug of mutant IDH1 20-mer peptide plus topical imiquimod. The sample consisted of PBMCs, taken from a glioma patient whose treatment included an IDH1 peptide vaccine. The genes are TRBV28 and TRBJ2-6; 8 bases are a match to TRBD1. The clonotype was recovered from a woman aged 45-65 years with glioma. CDR3 in DNA: TGTGCCAGCGAACAGGGGGAACTCTCTGGGGCCAACGTCCTGACTTTC. Residues: CASEQGELSGANVLTF.